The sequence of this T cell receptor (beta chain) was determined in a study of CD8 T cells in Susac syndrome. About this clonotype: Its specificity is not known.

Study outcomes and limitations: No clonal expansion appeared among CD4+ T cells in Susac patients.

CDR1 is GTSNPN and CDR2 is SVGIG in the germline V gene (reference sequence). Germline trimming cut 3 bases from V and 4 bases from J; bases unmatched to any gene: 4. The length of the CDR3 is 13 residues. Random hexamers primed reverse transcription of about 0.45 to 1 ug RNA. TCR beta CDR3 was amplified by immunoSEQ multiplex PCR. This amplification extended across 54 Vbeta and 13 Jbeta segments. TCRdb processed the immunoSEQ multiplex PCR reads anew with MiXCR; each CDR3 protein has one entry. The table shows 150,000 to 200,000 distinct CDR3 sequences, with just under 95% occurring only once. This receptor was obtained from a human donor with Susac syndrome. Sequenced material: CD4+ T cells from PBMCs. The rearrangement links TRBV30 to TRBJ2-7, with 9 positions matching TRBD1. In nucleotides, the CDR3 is TGTGCCTGGAGGCGGGACAGGGTGTACGAGCAGTACTTC. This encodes CAWRRDRVYEQYF.